A single T cell receptor beta chain is shown here with its context. This receptor's antigen is unknown. One base away there is no much larger clone; base qualities are not given. PBMCs were isolated by Ficoll-Paque density gradient centrifugation. The entry originates in a study of T-cell memory formation after mild COVID-19 (dated by TCRdb to 2020 to 2022). Regarding the research as a whole: Most TCR sequence clusters were specific to one of the two donors. T-cell clones expanding and contracting after mild COVID-19 in a couple of donors were tracked by longitudinal TCRalpha and TCRbeta repertoire sequencing. Two young, previously healthy adult volunteers, one female and one male, were included in the cohort. The full study reports these points: Balanced CD4/CD8 phenotypes were observed for clones contracting from day 15 to 85, whereas a bias towards CD4+ was observed for a second wave of clones expanding from day 15 to 37. The study covered only a couple of mild cases, and larger cohorts including severe cases with pre-infection samples were considered necessary. Some responding clones were detected in pre-infection memory, suggesting pre-existing cross-reactive memory T cells joined the SARS-CoV-2 response. The second-wave clones that peaked on day 37 were not confirmed to be SARS-CoV-2 specific. Contracting CD4+ clones turned up mainly in the CM and EM memory subsets, whereas EMRA was where CD8+ clones were enriched.

TCRdb names Illumina NovaSeq 6000 as the instrument used. TCRalpha and TCRbeta cDNA libraries were built by 5'RACE with constant-segment primers, adding sample barcodes and unique molecular identifiers. Trizol reagent was used to extract RNA from every sample. Libraries were amplified in two PCR steps, with a second sample barcode and Illumina TruSeq adapters added in the second step. Sequencing of the libraries was done on an Illumina NovaSeq, producing 2 x 150 bp paired-end reads. Per the original workflow: Demultiplexing of reads and collapsing into UMI-guided consensus sequences were performed with migec v1.2.7. With mixcr v2.1.11, UMI consensuses were aligned to TRA and TRB V and J templates and assembled into clonotypes. Expanded or contracted clonotypes were those called significant by both edgeR and NoisET, with noise models trained on biological replicates. For edgeR calls, a false discovery rate-adjusted p below 0.01 and a log2 fold-change threshold of 1 were applied. As an exploratory analysis of dynamics, PCA with hierarchical clustering was applied to max-normalized trajectories of the 1000 most abundant clonotypes. The CD4 or CD8 phenotype of responding clones was assigned using the separately sequenced CD4+ and CD8+ repertoires. TCRdb reprocessed the public reads (quality trimming at Q25 with fastp, clone calling with MiXCR) and kept in-frame beta chains. Rows are combined by CDR3 protein, so each entry shows the most common genes and DNA. None of the V and J calls come from the authors' own analysis; TCRdb made them. The sample includes about 150,000 distinct CDR3 sequences, with around 15% observed a single time. The leading ten clones occupy 13% to 15% of the sample.

The receptor was isolated from an adult woman who had mild COVID-19 (a few samples of this study predate the infection). The sample titles of this study are shuffled in the database, so cell type and time point are left out; the donor was told from shared clones. The sequencing input was PBMCs or a T cell subset sorted from them (not recorded which).

The bases are TGTGCCAGCAGTCCAAGACTAGCGGGGGGGCTGCCCCTGGTGAGTGAGCAGTTCTTC. It codes for CASSPRLAGGLPLVSEQFF. The chain is made from TRBV12-3 or TRBV12-4 and TRBJ2-1; a stretch of 14 junction bases matches TRBD2. V trim: 5 bases; J trim: 9 bases; unmatched bases: 18. The cysteine opens and the phenylalanine closes a CDR3 of 19 amino acids. The DNA shown is the 57-base CDR3, in frame from base 1.